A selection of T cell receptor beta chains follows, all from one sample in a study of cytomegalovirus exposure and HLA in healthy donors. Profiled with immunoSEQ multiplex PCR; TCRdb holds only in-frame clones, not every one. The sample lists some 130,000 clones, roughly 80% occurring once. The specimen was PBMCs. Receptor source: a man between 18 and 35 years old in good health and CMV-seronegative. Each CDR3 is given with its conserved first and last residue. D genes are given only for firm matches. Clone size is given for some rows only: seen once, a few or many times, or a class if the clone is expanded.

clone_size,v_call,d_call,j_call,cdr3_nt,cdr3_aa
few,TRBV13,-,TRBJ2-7,TGTGCCAGCAGCTTGACTGGGGGACTGGCATCCTACGAGCAGTACTTC,CASSLTGGLASYEQYF
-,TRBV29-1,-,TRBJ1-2,TGCAGCGTTGAGGCAGCGACTAGAGGCTACACCTTC,CSVEAATRGYTF
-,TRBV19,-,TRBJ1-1,TGTGCCAGTAGTATTCGGGAGACAAGGGTCGAAGCTTTCTTT,CASSIRETRVEAFF
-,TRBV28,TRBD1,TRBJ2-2,TGTGCCAGCAGTTTAGGGCAGGGGGCCGTCGGCACCGGGGAGCTGTTTTTT,CASSLGQGAVGTGELFF
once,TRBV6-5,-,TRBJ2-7,TGTGCCAGCAGTTACTCGTTCAAGGGGGACGAGCAGTACTTC,CASSYSFKGDEQYF
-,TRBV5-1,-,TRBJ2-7,TGCGCCAGCAGGACGGGGAGCTCCTACGAGCAGTACTTC,CASRTGSSYEQYF
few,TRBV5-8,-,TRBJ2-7,TGTGCCAGCAGCTTTAGGTTAGGCCTGACAGGCTCCTACGAGCAGTACTTC,CASSFRLGLTGSYEQYF
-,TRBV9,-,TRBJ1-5,TGTGCCAGCAGCGTAGATGGCAGGTTAGGTCAGCCCCAGCATTTT,CASSVDGRLGQPQHF
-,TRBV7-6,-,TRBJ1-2,TGTGCCAGCAGCGAACTCGCAGGGGACTATGGCTACACCTTC,CASSELAGDYGYTF
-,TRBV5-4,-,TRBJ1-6,TGTGCCAGCAGCTTGGGACGGCAGGGTCTAAATTCACCCCTCCACTTT,CASSLGRQGLNSPLHF
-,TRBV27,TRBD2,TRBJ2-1,TGTGCCACCTCGCGACAGCGGGATTACAATGAGCAGTTCTTC,CATSRQRDYNEQFF
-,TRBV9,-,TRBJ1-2,TGTGCCAGCAGTAACCACGGGGGACGGGCTAACTATGGCTACACCTTC,CASSNHGGRANYGYTF
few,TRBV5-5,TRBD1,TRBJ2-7,TGTGCCAGCAGCTTGGGCCCTCGGACAGGTGGGTCCTACGAGCAGTACTTC,CASSLGPRTGGSYEQYF
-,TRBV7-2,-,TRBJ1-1,TGTGCCAGCAGTCCTACGCGGGGGAACACTGAAGCTTTCTTT,CASSPTRGNTEAFF
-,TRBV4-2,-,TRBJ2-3,TGTGCCAGCAGCCAAGATGGGGGGTATAGCACAGATACGCAGTATTTT,CASSQDGGYSTDTQYF
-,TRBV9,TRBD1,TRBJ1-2,TGTGCCAGCACCAAAGACAGGGGTAACTATGGCTACACCTTC,CASTKDRGNYGYTF
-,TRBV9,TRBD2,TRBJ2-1,TGTGCCAGCAGCGTAGCTTTGCGGGGGGATGGTGTTGAGCAGTTCTTC,CASSVALRGDGVEQFF
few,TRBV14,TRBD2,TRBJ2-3,TGTGCCAGCAGCCAAGTCGCAATCGGGGGACTACTACTCGCGGGGGGTTGGGATACGCAGTATTTT,CASSQVAIGGLLLAGGWDTQYF
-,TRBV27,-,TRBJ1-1,TGTGCCAGCAGTGCCCTCGGGCAGGGCGCTGAAGCTTTCTTT,CASSALGQGAEAFF
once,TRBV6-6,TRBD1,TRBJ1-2,TGTGCCAGCAGCCCAGGGACAGCACCAAAGGGCGATGGCTACACCTTC,CASSPGTAPKGDGYTF
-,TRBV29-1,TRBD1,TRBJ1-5,TGCAGCGTTTCGACAGGGGTAGCCGCTCAGCCCCAGCATTTT,CSVSTGVAAQPQHF
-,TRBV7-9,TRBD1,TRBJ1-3,TGTGCCAGCAGCTTAGTGGGGACAGCGAAGGGAAACACCATATATTTT,CASSLVGTAKGNTIYF
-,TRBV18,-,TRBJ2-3,TGTGCCAGCTCAAGCACTAGCACAGATACGCAGTATTTT,CASSSTSTDTQYF
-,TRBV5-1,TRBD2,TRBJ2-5,TGCGCCAGCAGCTTGGGGACTAGCCAAGAGACCCAGTACTTC,CASSLGTSQETQYF
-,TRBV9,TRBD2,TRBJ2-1,TGTGCCAGCAGCGTCGGGGGGGCTAGCGGGGGCAATGGGCAGTTCTTC,CASSVGGASGGNGQFF
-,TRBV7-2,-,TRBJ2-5,TGTGCCAGCAGTTGGACAGCCCTCCAAGAGACCCAGTACTTC,CASSWTALQETQYF
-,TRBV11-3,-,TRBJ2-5,TGTGCCAGCAGCTTAGGACCTAGCTCCGAGACCCAGTACTTC,CASSLGPSSETQYF
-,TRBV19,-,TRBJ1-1,TGTGCCAGTAGTATTTCGGTCGGGTCGGGCACTGAAGCTTTCTTT,CASSISVGSGTEAFF
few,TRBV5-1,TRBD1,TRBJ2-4,TGCGCCAGCAGCTCCCCGACAGGGGGAAACATTCAGTACTTC,CASSSPTGGNIQYF
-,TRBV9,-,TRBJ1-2,TGTGCCAGCAGCCGCAGCACGGAGGGTCTAGGTGGCTACACCTTC,CASSRSTEGLGGYTF
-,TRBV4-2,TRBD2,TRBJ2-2,TGTGCCAGCAGCAAAAGCGGGGCTGAGACGCGGACCGGGGAGCTGTTTTTT,CASSKSGAETRTGELFF
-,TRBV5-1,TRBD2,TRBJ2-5,TGCGCCAGCAGCTCTTCGACTAGCGGGGGTGGGACCCAGTACTTC,CASSSSTSGGGTQYF
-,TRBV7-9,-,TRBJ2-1,TGTGCCAGCAGCTTGACTGTGACCTACAATGAGCAGTTCTTC,CASSLTVTYNEQFF
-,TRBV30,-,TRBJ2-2,TGTGCCTGGAGTTGGACGGGGGACGGGGAGCTGTTTTTT,CAWSWTGDGELFF
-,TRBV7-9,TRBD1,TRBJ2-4,TGTTCCAGCAGCTTACGGGACAGGGGTTTTGGTCAGTACTTC,CSSSLRDRGFGQYF
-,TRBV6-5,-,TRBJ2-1,TGTGCCAGCAGTAACCGACGGGACTACAATGAGCAGTTCTTC,CASSNRRDYNEQFF
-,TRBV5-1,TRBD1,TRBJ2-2,TGCGCCAGCAGCGGGACAGGAAACACCGGGGAGCTGTTTTTT,CASSGTGNTGELFF
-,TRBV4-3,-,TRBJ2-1,TGCGCCAGCAGCCCCAGACAGGGAGGATACAATGAGCAGTTCTTC,CASSPRQGGYNEQFF
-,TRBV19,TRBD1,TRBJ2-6,TGTGCCAGTAGTATCGGGACAGGGGCTGGGGCCAACGTCCTGACTTTC,CASSIGTGAGANVLTF
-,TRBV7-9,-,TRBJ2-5,TGTGCCAGCAGCCTCCAGGGTTGGGAAGAGACCCAGTACTTC,CASSLQGWEETQYF
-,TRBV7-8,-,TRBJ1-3,TGTGCCAGCAGCCATACCGGGACAGGAAACACCATATATTTT,CASSHTGTGNTIYF
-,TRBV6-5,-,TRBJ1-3,TGTGCCAGCAGCCTGACGGGGTCTGGAAACACCATATATTTT,CASSLTGSGNTIYF
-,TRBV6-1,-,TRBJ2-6,TGTGCCAGCAGGAGGACAGTGCCCGGGGCCAACGTCCTGACTTTC,CASRRTVPGANVLTF
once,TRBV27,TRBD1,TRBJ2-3,TGTGCCAGCAGTTCACCCTATGGTGGGCAGGGGGCTTACGATACGCAGTATTTT,CASSSPYGGQGAYDTQYF
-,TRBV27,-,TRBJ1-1,TGTGCCAGCAGTTACACAACGGGACTCACTCAAAAAATCAACACTGAAGCTTTCTTT,CASSYTTGLTQKINTEAFF
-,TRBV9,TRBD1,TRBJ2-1,TGTGCCAGCAGCCCGGGACAGGGCAACAATGAGCAGTTCTTC,CASSPGQGNNEQFF
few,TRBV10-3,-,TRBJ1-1,TGTGCCACCAAAGATGGGGGCGAAAGATCTGAAGCTTTCTTT,CATKDGGERSEAFF
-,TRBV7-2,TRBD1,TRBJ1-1,TGTGCCAGCAGCTTAGGTCAGGGGGGAGAAGCTTTCTTT,CASSLGQGGEAFF
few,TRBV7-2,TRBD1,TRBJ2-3,TGTGCCAGCAGCCTACTGGACAGGGGGACAGATACGCAGTATTTT,CASSLLDRGTDTQYF
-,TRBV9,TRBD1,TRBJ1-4,TGTGCCAGCAGCCCCCGGGGGACAGATAATGAAAAACTGTTTTTT,CASSPRGTDNEKLFF
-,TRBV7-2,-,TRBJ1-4,TGTGCCAGCAGCCCCCCTGGGGGGGCTTATGAAAAACTGTTTTTT,CASSPPGGAYEKLFF
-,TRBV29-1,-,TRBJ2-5,TGCAGCGTGGCCCTCAGGGTGAAACAAGAGACCCAGTACTTC,CSVALRVKQETQYF
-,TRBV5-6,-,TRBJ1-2,TGTGCCAGCAGCTTTTTTGTCTCTGGCTACACCTTC,CASSFFVSGYTF
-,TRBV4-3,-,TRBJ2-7,TGCGCCAGCAGCCAATTTGTTGCCAGCTCCTACGAGCAGTACTTC,CASSQFVASSYEQYF
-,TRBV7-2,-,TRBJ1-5,TGTGCCAGCAGCAACAGCTTCAATCAGCCCCAGCATTTT,CASSNSFNQPQHF